One sample yielded the 24 T cell receptor beta chains listed below, sequenced in a study of tissue T cells after allogeneic stem cell transplantation. Regarding time point: mouse harvest day 14 after allogeneic transplant. Each mouse received 10^7 T-cell-depleted marrow cells plus 10^6 splenic CD5+ T cells by tail vein. TCRdb's table, derived via immunoSEQ multiplex PCR, lists solely in-frame clones and lacks some. The sample has about 1,600 clones; 40% to 60% are singletons. Sequenced input: spleen. The receptors here all came from a female BALB/c mouse given C57BL/6 T cells with graft-versus-host disease after an allogeneic hematopoietic cell transplant.

In regard to this clone: Each gene name is a mouse one. The CDR3 end lies 1 residue beyond the end of the read and is filled in from the germline J gene. The gene calls are TRBV20 and TRBJ2-4; TRBD2 aligns across 10 bases. CDR3 size: 15 residues. J lost 4 bases, V lost 6 bases, and 10 bases had no gene match. Germline values: CDR1 GFQATS, CDR2 STVNSAI. CDR3 residues: CGADWGARGENTLYF. CDR3 DNA, as far as it was read: TGTGGTGCCGACTGGGGGGCGCGGGGAGAAAACACCTTGTAC.

Comment on this clone: Mouse gene names and germline throughout. The read gets to within 1 residue of the CDR3 end, and the germline J gene fills in the rest. V usage is TRBV19 and J usage is TRBJ1-1; perhaps TRBD1 as D (6 bases). This CDR3 has 14 amino acids. Germline CDR1 is FNHDT and CDR2 is SITEND (reference sequence). The V end was cut by 0 bases, the J end by 2 bases, with 8 bases between. CDR3: CASSIGTANTEVFF. The sequenced part of the CDR3 DNA is TGTGCCAGCAGTATAGGGACAGCCAACACAGAAGTCTTC.

To note about this clone: Mouse gene names and germline throughout. Read sequence stops 1 residue before the CDR3 end, and the germline J gene provides the missing end. The genes are TRBV24 and TRBJ2-7; D possibly corresponds to TRBD2 (6 bases). The germline V gene has CDR1 KGHTA and CDR2 FRNEEI. The CDR3 totals 16 residues. Trimming pared 0 bases from V and 2 bases from J, leaving 14 bases between. The CDR3 protein is CASSLYCRGEAYEQYF. CDR3 bases read: TGTGCCAGCAGTCTGTATTGCCGGGGGGAGGCCTATGAACAGTAC.

With respect to this clone: The listed genes are named as in mouse. The CDR3 is cut off 1 residue early in the read; its end comes from the germline J gene. The chain uses TRBV16 and TRBJ2-5; D may be TRBD1 (6 bases). V was cut by 2 bases and J by 4 bases, with 10 bases left in between. The CDR3 has 14 amino acids. Germline V CDR1 and CDR2: SGHSA, FRNQAP. CDR3 bases read: TGTGCAAGCAGCTTACAGGGGAGGGAAGACACCCAGTAC. It translates to CASSLQGREDTQY. The complete CDR3 protein is CASSLQGREDTQYF.

As for this clone: Germline and genes: mouse. The sequence runs out 1 residue before the end of the CDR3; the remainder is reconstructed from the germline J gene. The rearrangement uses TRBV14 and TRBJ2-5; maybe TRBD2 (6 bases). This CDR3 comprises 14 residues. Germline V gene lookup returns CDR1 SGHDT and CDR2 FRDEAV. The V end was cut by 2 bases, the J end by 2 bases, with 9 bases between. CDR3: CASSLPGGQDTQYF. The part of the CDR3 DNA that was read is TGTGCCAGCAGTTTACCGGGGGGCCAAGACACCCAGTAC.

With regard to this clone: The gene names here belong to mouse. The observed sequence ends 1 residue before the CDR3 terminus, with the missing tail filled in from the germline J gene. The chain combines TRBV19 with TRBJ1-1; unclear D gene. CDR3 length: 12 amino acids. Trimming stripped 1 base from V and 4 bases from J, with 5 bases between. Germline V gene sequence: CDR1 FNHDT, CDR2 SITEND (reference sequence). Partial CDR3 DNA: TGTGCCAGCAGTATACAGACCACAGAAGTCTTC. The encoded protein is CASSIQTTEVF. The CDR3 in its entirety is CASSIQTTEVFF.

Worth noting for this clone: Germline and genes: mouse. The read comes to an end 1 residue before the CDR3 does, leaving the germline J gene to fill in the end. The chain couples TRBV5 to TRBJ1-4; TRBD1 matches at 10 bases. CDR1 is LGHNA, CDR2 YNLKQL, per germline (reference sequence). The V and J ends lost 1 base and 7 bases, in that order; junction bases with no gene match: 3. CDR3 length equals 15 residues. CDR3: CASSQGGQGSERLFF. The sequenced part of the CDR3 DNA is TGTGCCAGCAGCCAAGGGGGACAGGGGTCCGAAAGATTATTT.

A remark on this clone: All gene names here are mouse names. The sequence runs out 1 residue before the end of the CDR3; the remainder is reconstructed from the germline J gene. The chain combines TRBV14 with TRBJ1-4; 9 positions agree with TRBD1. The CDR3 has 19 residues. Germline V lookup: CDR1 SGHDT, CDR2 FRDEAV. The ends lost 3 bases at V and 0 bases at J; junction bases unmatched: 12. CDR3 sequence: CASSSTGTGKGISNERLFF. The CDR3 bases that were read are TGTGCCAGCAGTTCTACCGGGACAGGGAAGGGAATTTCCAACGAAAGATTATTT. Combining the CDR3 with reference TRBV14 and TRBJ1-4 gives the whole variable domain EAGVTQSPRYAVLQEGQAVSFWCDPISGHDTLYWYQQPRDQGPQLLVYFRDEAVIDNSQLPSDRFSAVRPKGTNSTLKIQSAKQGDTATYLCASSSTGTGKGISNERLFFGHGTKLSVL.

This clone was found once. Gene names are the mouse ones. The missing CDR3 end, 1 residue past where the read stops, is filled in from the germline J gene. V is TRBV31 and J is TRBJ2-4; TRBD2 aligns across 7 bases. This CDR3 is 15 amino acids long. J gave up 1 base and V 0 bases, and 4 bases lay outside the gene matches. Germline V gene lookup returns CDR1 GKSSPN and CDR2 SITVG. CDR3 DNA, as far as it was read: TGTGCCTGGAGTCTCTGGGGGTCTGGTCAAAACACCTTGTAC. Amino acid sequence: CAWSLWGSGQNTLY. The full CDR3 protein reads CAWSLWGSGQNTLYF.

Concerning this clone: Gene names follow the mouse nomenclature. The read comes to an end 1 residue before the CDR3 does, leaving the germline J gene to fill in the end. J is TRBJ2-3 and V is TRBV13-3, with 11 nucleotides matching TRBD2. V lost 4 bases, J lost 0 bases, and 4 bases stayed unmatched. This CDR3 spans 16 amino acids. Germline CDR1 reads NNHDY; CDR2 reads SYVADS. Here the CDR3 reads CASSKGLGASAETLYF. Partial CDR3 DNA: TGTGCCAGCAGTAAGGGACTGGGGGCTAGTGCAGAAACGCTGTAT.

As for this clone: The genes and germline here are from mouse. CDR3 amino acids: CASSIQGADTGQLYF. The CDR3 bases that were read are TGTGCAAGCAGCATACAGGGGGCGGACACCGGGCAGCTCTAC. J is TRBJ2-2 and V is TRBV16; 9 bases align to TRBD1. The CDR3 extends 1 residue past the end of the read, so its final part is completed from the germline J gene. The CDR3 is 15 amino acids. Unmatched junction bases numbered 4, after V lost 5 bases and J lost 3 bases. From germline, CDR1 is SGHSA and CDR2 FRNQAP. Combining the CDR3 with reference TRBV16 and TRBJ2-2 gives the whole variable domain NAGVIQTPRHKVTGKGQEATLWCEPISGHSAVFWYRQTIVQGLEFLTYFRNQAPIDDSGMPKERFSAQMPNQSHSTLKIQSTQPQDSAVYLCASSIQGADTGQLYFGEGSKLTVL.

About this clone itself: The gene names given are mouse names. With the read ending 1 residue before the CDR3 end, the germline J gene is used to fill in that end. The chain uses TRBV12-1 and TRBJ1-1; D gene unclear. Germline values: CDR1 SGHSN, CDR2 HYEKVE. The CDR3 covers 14 residues. Trimming shortened V by 4 bases and J by 3 bases, and 14 bases separated the two germline ends. The part of the CDR3 DNA that was read is TGTGCCAGCTCCCCCGACGAGGGCTACACAGAAGTCTTC. Encoded protein: CASSPDEGYTEVF. The whole CDR3 reads CASSPDEGYTEVFF.

Worth noting for this clone: Germline and genes here are mouse. The read ends 1 residue early relative to the CDR3; the germline J gene fills the gap. This rearrangement joins TRBV3 to TRBJ2-7; 12 bases match TRBD2. The V gene's germline CDR1 is SNHLY and CDR2 FYNGKV (reference sequence). The trim removed 8 bases at V and 7 bases at J, leaving 12 bases unmatched. CDR3 length: 15 amino acids. CDR3 DNA, as far as it was read: TGTGCCAGCGGTGATGTGACTGGGGGGGCGGGGGAACAGTAC. Encoded protein: CASGDVTGGAGEQY. The complete CDR3 protein is CASGDVTGGAGEQYF.

This clone occurred a few times. The genes are named according to mouse. With the read ending 1 residue before the CDR3 end, the germline J gene is used to fill in that end. The chain carries TRBV13-2 and TRBJ2-5; perhaps TRBD1 as D (6 bases). Germline values: CDR1 NNHNN, CDR2 SYGAGS (reference sequence). The CDR3 length is 13 residues. Trimming cost V 7 bases and J 0 bases, with 9 bases left between them. Incomplete CDR3 DNA: TGTGCCAGCCCAACAGGGAACCAAGACACCCAGTAC. It is translated as CASPTGNQDTQY. The entire CDR3 protein is CASPTGNQDTQYF.

This clone was counted a few times. Here the gene names and germline are mouse. The DNA ends 1 residue before the CDR3 does, and the rest of the CDR3 is filled in from the germline J gene. This rearrangement joins TRBV2 to TRBJ1-1; maybe TRBD1 (5 bases). Germline loops: CDR1 LGHNA, CDR2 YSYQKL. The CDR3 is 14 amino acids. Trimming took off 0 bases at V and 4 bases at J, with 9 bases between the two ends. The CDR3 protein is CASSQDRAGTEVFF. The CDR3 bases that were read are TGTGCCAGCAGCCAAGACAGGGCGGGCACAGAAGTCTTC.

Note on this clone: The gene names here belong to mouse. The read ends 1 residue early relative to the CDR3; the germline J gene fills the gap. The gene calls are TRBV3 and TRBJ1-2, with D possibly TRBD1 on 5 matching bases. CDR1 SNHLY and CDR2 FYNGKV come from the germline V gene (reference sequence). V gave up 1 base and J gave up 4 bases, with 7 bases separating them. The CDR3 consists of 13 residues. The sequenced part of the CDR3 DNA is TGTGCCAGCAGCTTAGGGGGGAGCTCCGACTACACC. Translating gives CASSLGGSSDYT. The whole CDR3 sequence reads CASSLGGSSDYTF.

This clone has just a few counts. These gene names are mouse names. The read halts 1 residue ahead of the CDR3 end, with the missing end drawn from the germline J gene. This chain links TRBV4 with TRBJ2-4; TRBD1 matches 12 bases. CDR3 size: 16 residues. Germline CDR1 LGHDT, CDR2 YNNKQL (reference sequence). The J segment lost 1 base and the V segment lost 4 bases, leaving 3 bases of the junction unmatched. The CDR3 sequence is CASSSRDRGRQNTLYF. CDR3 DNA, as far as it was read: TGTGCCAGCAGCTCCCGGGACAGGGGGCGTCAAAACACCTTGTAC.

With regard to this clone: The genes are named according to mouse. The sequenced fragment ends 1 residue before the CDR3 boundary, so the rest is inferred from the germline J gene. This chain links TRBV12-1 with TRBJ1-3; the D gene is possibly TRBD1 (6 bases). Germline CDR1 is SGHSN and CDR2 is HYEKVE. The CDR3 is 14 residues long. V lost 1 base to trimming and J lost 2 bases, with 8 bases between them. This CDR3 reads CASSLTGTGNTLYF. Partial CDR3 DNA: TGTGCCAGCTCTCTAACAGGGACTGGAAATACGCTCTAT.

Of note for this clone: Mouse names are used for the genes. The read comes to an end 1 residue before the CDR3 does, leaving the germline J gene to fill in the end. The V gene is TRBV24, the J gene TRBJ2-4; TRBD2 agrees at 8 bases. Germline CDR1 and CDR2: KGHTA and FRNEEI. The J segment lost 2 bases and the V segment lost 1 base, leaving 2 bases of the junction unmatched. The CDR3 is made up of 15 amino acids. The CDR3 region is CASSLWGGAQNTLYF. CDR3 bases read: TGTGCCAGCAGTCTGTGGGGGGGCGCTCAAAACACCTTGTAC.

This clone was seen only a few times. Any gene name here is a mouse gene name. The read ends 1 residue before the CDR3 terminus; that terminus is restored from the germline J gene. V gene TRBV17 combines with J gene TRBJ2-1; a possible D gene is TRBD1 (6 bases). V was clipped by 5 bases and J by 5 bases, with 13 bases between them. The CDR3 covers 14 residues. Germline values: CDR1 MNHDT, CDR2 YYDKIL. The CDR3 sequence is CASSYTGTNAEQFF. CDR3 DNA, as far as it was read: TGTGCTAGCAGTTATACCGGGACAAATGCTGAGCAGTTC.

In its sample, this clone ranks as large. Gene names and germline match the mouse. The read finishes 1 residue shy of the CDR3 end, and the germline J gene is used to complete it. J is TRBJ2-7 and V is TRBV24; D is perhaps TRBD2 (5 bases). CDR1 and CDR2 (germline): KGHTA, FRNEEI. V was trimmed by 0 bases and J by 7 bases, leaving 16 bases between them. The CDR3 runs to 15 residues. The CDR3 sequence is CASSLYWPGPMEQYF. CDR3 DNA, as far as it was read: TGTGCCAGCAGTCTGTATTGGCCTGGGCCCATGGAACAGTAC.

Concerning this clone: The genes are named according to mouse. The read terminates 1 residue before the CDR3 end, so the remaining end is supplied by the germline J gene. The chain is built from TRBV29 and TRBJ2-5; 10 bases line up with TRBD1. The CDR3 runs to 15 residues. V gave up 4 bases and J gave up 5 bases; unmatched junction bases: 6. Germline-derived CDR1 and CDR2 are MSHET and SYDVDS. This chain's CDR3 is CASSSAGTGADTQYF. CDR3 DNA, as far as it was read: TGTGCTAGCAGTTCCGCCGGGACAGGGGCAGACACCCAGTAC.

Turning to this clone: Genes and germline come from the mouse. The CDR3 region is CASSFRDRGTEVFF. Incomplete CDR3 DNA: TGTGCCAGCAGCTTCCGGGACAGAGGCACAGAAGTCTTC. The chain couples TRBV3 to TRBJ1-1; 7 bases are shared with TRBD1. The CDR3 extends 1 residue past the end of the read, so its final part is completed from the germline J gene. CDR1 is SNHLY, CDR2 FYNGKV, per germline (reference sequence). The CDR3 runs to 14 residues. V trimming: 3 bases; J trimming: 4 bases; junction bases outside the gene matches: 5.

Concerning this clone: The gene symbols are mouse symbols. The read ends 1 residue shy of where the CDR3 ends; the end is completed using the germline J gene. The chain couples TRBV13-1 to TRBJ2-7; 12 bases line up with TRBD2. V shed 1 base, J shed 6 bases, and the junction held 5 bases outside the gene matches. Germline lookup yields CDR1 NSHNY and CDR2 SYGAGN. This CDR3 is built from 15 residues. The CDR3 sequence: CASSDRGTGGSEQYF. The sequenced part of the CDR3 DNA is TGTGCCAGCAGTGATAGGGGGACTGGGGGGAGTGAACAGTAC.